This TCR beta chain was sequenced in a study of blood T cell repertoires in COVID-19. At the level of the study: Samples representing acute and convalescent COVID-19 were sourced from the United States, Italy and Spain. PBMCs, B-cell-depleted T cells, or T cells provided the cDNA or gDNA that made up the material.

Ten or more counts support this clone. Source study methods: Reference gene primer amplification gave nucleated cell count estimates. Clones were read by immunoSEQ multiplex PCR, and TCRdb kept only the in-frame ones, dropping some. V, J and clone size reflect that table, while D and trimming were determined from the DNA. The sample has 150,000 or so clones, about 80% seen once. This receptor was taken from an elderly woman with acute or convalescent COVID-19. Source material: peripheral blood.

The CDR3 DNA reads as TGCGCCAGCAGCCAAGATTTAGTCACTAGCACAGATACGCAGTATTTT. As protein: CASSQDLVTSTDTQYF. This chain links TRBV4-1 with TRBJ2-3; D unresolved. V was pared by 0 bases and J by 0 bases, with 10 bases between. This CDR3 spans 16 amino acids. Germline V gene sequence: CDR1 MGHRA, CDR2 YSYEKL.